The T cell receptor beta chain described here comes from a study of blood T cell repertoires in COVID-19. Study in general: Collection of acute and convalescent COVID-19 samples took place in the United States, Italy and Spain. T cells, B-cell-depleted T cells, or PBMCs supplied cDNA or gDNA.

Per the authors' pipeline: Nucleated cell number was recorded as an estimate derived from reference gene primer amplification. Assay used: immunoSEQ multiplex PCR; TCRdb lists only in-frame clones, some missing. V and J calls and clone size come straight from that table; D and trimming were deduced from the DNA. Here the sample spans roughly 230,000 clones, about 85% being singletons. Material: peripheral blood. The receptor was isolated from a man aged 65 to 85 with acute or convalescent COVID-19.

Here the CDR3 reads CASSPDGQVNTEAFF. As DNA, the CDR3 is TGTGCCAGCAGCCCGGACGGACAGGTCAACACTGAAGCTTTCTTT. The chain employs TRBV7-3 and TRBJ1-1; 7 nucleotides align to TRBD1. CDR1 and CDR2 from the germline V gene are SGHTA and FQGTGA. V was pared by 5 bases and J by 2 bases, with 8 bases of the junction left unmatched. CDR3 length: 15 residues. Full variable domain (missing parts from reference TRBV7-3 and TRBJ1-1): GAGVSQTPSNKVTEKGKYVELRCDPISGHTALYWYRQSLGQGPEFLIYFQGTGAADDSGLPNDRFFAVRPEGSVSTLKIQRTERGDSAVYLCASSPDGQVNTEAFFGQGTRLTVV.